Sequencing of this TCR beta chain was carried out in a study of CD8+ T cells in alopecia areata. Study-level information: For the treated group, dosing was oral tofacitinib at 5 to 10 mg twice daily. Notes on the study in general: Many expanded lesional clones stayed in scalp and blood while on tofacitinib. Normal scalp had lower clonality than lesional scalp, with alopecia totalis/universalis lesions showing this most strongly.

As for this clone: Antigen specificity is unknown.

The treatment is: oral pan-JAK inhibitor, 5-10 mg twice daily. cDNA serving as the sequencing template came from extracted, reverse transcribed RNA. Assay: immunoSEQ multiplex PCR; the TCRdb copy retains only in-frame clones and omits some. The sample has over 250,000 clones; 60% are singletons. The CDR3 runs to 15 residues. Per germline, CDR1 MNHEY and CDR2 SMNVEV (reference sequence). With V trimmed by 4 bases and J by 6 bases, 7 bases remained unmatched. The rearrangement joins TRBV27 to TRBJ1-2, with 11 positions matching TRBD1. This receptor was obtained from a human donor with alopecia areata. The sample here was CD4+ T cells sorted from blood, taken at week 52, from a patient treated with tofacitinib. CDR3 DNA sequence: TGTGCCAGCAGTTCGGGACAGGGGGTGGGTGATGGCTACACCTTC. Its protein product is CASSSGQGVGDGYTF.